The T cell receptor (beta chain) described here comes from a study of T cells in Graves' hyperthyroidism and ophthalmopathy. TCR beta CDR3 regions were amplified from RNA. A first-round RT-PCR of the TCR CDR3 used the HTBI primer set. MiXCR, run by TCRdb on the multiplex PCR reads, gives a single entry per CDR3 protein. This sample yields about 400,000 distinct CDR3 sequences, of which roughly 25% are seen a single time; 70% to 75% belongs to the top ten. Germline V gene data show CDR1 as MGHDK and CDR2 as SYGVNS. The CDR3 is 17 amino acids. The V end lost 3 bases, the J end lost 3 bases, and 21 bases lay between the germline ends.

The chain is built from TRBV25-1 and TRBJ2-7, with D perhaps assigned TRBD1 or TRBD2 (5 bases each). Sequenced sample: blood. The receptor was isolated from a man over 45 with Graves' hyperthyroidism. The CDR3 DNA is TGTGCCAGCAGTGACAAACTCGGGACCCAGAGAAGCTACGAGCAGTACTTC. Translated: CASSDKLGTQRSYEQYF.